The 7 T cell receptor beta chains below come from one sample, sequenced in a study of CD8+CD57+ T cells in acquired aplastic anemia. Patients chosen for sequencing had CD8+CD57+ cells that had expanded, as shown by flow cytometry. CDR3 and TCR beta VDJ profiling relied on genomic DNA as the template. One entry per CDR3 protein results from TCRdb running MiXCR on the reads. Of 100,000 to 150,000 distinct CDR3 sequences listed, approximately 61% are singletons. What was sequenced was sorted CD4+, CD8+, or CD8+CD57+ T cells (not recorded which) from PBMCs. These receptors all come from a human donor with aplastic anemia.

This CDR3 reads CASSVKLPGQGEGYTF. The CDR3 DNA follows: TGTGCCAGCAGCGTAAAGCTACCGGGACAGGGGGAGGGCTACACCTTC. The chain carries TRBV9 and TRBJ1-2, with 11 bases identical to TRBD1. Germline V gene data show CDR1 as SGDLS and CDR2 as YYNGEE. CDR3 length: 16 residues. With V trimmed by 1 base and J by 8 bases, 10 bases remained unmatched.

In its sample, this clonotype was seen many times. The rearrangement links TRBV10-3 to TRBJ1-2; D remains ambiguous. Germline V gene data show CDR1 as ENHRY and CDR2 as SYGVKD. The CDR3 sequence is 14 residues long. The V end was cut by 6 bases, the J end by 2 bases, with 13 bases between. CDR3 nucleotides: TGTGCCATCAGCCCACCGGACTCGAACTATGGCTACACCTTC. It is translated as CAISPPDSNYGYTF.

This clonotype was recorded at least ten times. This chain connects TRBV6-1 to TRBJ1-1, with 10 bases fitting TRBD1. Germline lookup yields CDR1 MNHNS and CDR2 SASEGT. With V trimmed by 7 bases and J by 3 bases, 5 bases remained unmatched. The CDR3 extends over 14 amino acids. The CDR3 reads CASTPGQGHTEAFF. Written as DNA, the CDR3 is TGTGCCAGCACCCCGGGACAGGGGCACACTGAAGCTTTCTTT.

The sample holds many counts of this clonotype. This chain links TRBV7-2 with TRBJ1-2; 7 bases line up with TRBD1. The CDR3 is 12 amino acids. After removal of 3 bases from V and 8 bases from J, the junction contained 3 bases not matched to a gene. Germline values: CDR1 SGHTA, CDR2 FQGNSA. CDR3 nucleotide sequence: TGTGCCAGCAGCTTGTGGACAGGAGGCTACACCTTC. It encodes CASSLWTGGYTF.

This clonotype appeared a single time. The chain employs TRBV10-3 and TRBJ1-1, with 8 positions matching TRBD1. V lost 3 bases to trimming and J lost 8 bases; unmatched junction nucleotides: 2. There are 12 residues in the CDR3. The germline gives CDR1 ENHRY, CDR2 SYGVKD. CDR3 coding DNA: TGTGCCATCAGTGACTGGACAGGGGAAGCTTTCTTT. This translates into CAISDWTGEAFF.

The gene calls are TRBV29-1 and TRBJ1-4, with D unclear. The CDR3 consists of 14 residues. V was cut by 1 base and J by 8 bases, with 14 bases left in between. CDR1 SQVTM and CDR2 ANQGSEA come from the germline V gene. The CDR3, as DNA: TGCAGCGTTGAAGGGGTTTTACCCGAAGAAAAACTGTTTTTT. It is translated as CSVEGVLPEEKLFF.

The chain recombines TRBV4-3 with TRBJ2-7; weak D call: TRBD2 (5 bases). The CDR3 has 14 residues. Trimming took 0 bases from V and 0 from J, leaving 6 bases between them. The germline gives CDR1 LGHNA, CDR2 YSLEER. The CDR3 region has the DNA TGCGCCAGCAGCCAAGATCGGGGCTCCTACGAGCAGTACTTC. Encoded protein: CASSQDRGSYEQYF.